The 3 T cell receptor beta chains in this list originate from one sample, sequenced in a study of Ad26.COV2.S vaccination and SARS-CoV-2 variants. The treatment here: some 20 received Ad26.COV2.S at low or high dose, single or two shots; about 5 received placebo; per-sample allocation not given. Sampling happened 63 days after the first vaccine or placebo injection. Using immunoSEQ multiplex PCR, the repertoire was profiled, and TCRdb retains in-frame clones only, with some absent. Among 200,000 to 300,000 clones, approximately 88% were seen once, and the ten largest hold around 10%. This specimen was peripheral blood, taken in a trial of Ad26.COV2.S vaccine versus placebo. These TCRs come from a person between 18 and 65 years old who received the Ad26.COV2.S COVID-19 vaccine or a placebo.

The chain joins TRBV28 to TRBJ2-7; 12 bases are a match to TRBD2. Unmatched junction bases numbered 15, after V lost 7 bases and J lost 5 bases. The CDR3 totals 17 residues. CDR1 MDHEN and CDR2 SYDVKM come from the germline V gene. DNA for the CDR3: TGTGCCAGCACCCCACGCCGGACTAGCGGGGCGAAAAACGAGCAGTACTTC. This encodes CASTPRRTSGAKNEQYF.

DNA for the CDR3: TGTGCCTGGACCTCTGGAGGGAGGCAGCCCCAGCATTTT. Protein sequence: CAWTSGGRQPQHF. The rearrangement uses TRBV30 and TRBJ1-5; unclear D gene. V gave up 4 bases and J gave up 7 bases, with 14 bases separating them. This CDR3 comprises 13 residues. Germline lookup yields CDR1 GTSNPN and CDR2 SVGIG (reference sequence).

The genes are TRBV18 and TRBJ2-7; 9 positions agree with TRBD2. V was clipped by 3 bases and J by 2 bases; unmatched bases: 2. The CDR3 runs 14 residues. In germline, CDR1 is KGHSH, CDR2 LQKENI. The CDR3 reads CASSPASGAYEQYF. Here the CDR3 DNA reads TGTGCCAGCTCACCGGCTAGCGGGGCCTACGAGCAGTACTTC.